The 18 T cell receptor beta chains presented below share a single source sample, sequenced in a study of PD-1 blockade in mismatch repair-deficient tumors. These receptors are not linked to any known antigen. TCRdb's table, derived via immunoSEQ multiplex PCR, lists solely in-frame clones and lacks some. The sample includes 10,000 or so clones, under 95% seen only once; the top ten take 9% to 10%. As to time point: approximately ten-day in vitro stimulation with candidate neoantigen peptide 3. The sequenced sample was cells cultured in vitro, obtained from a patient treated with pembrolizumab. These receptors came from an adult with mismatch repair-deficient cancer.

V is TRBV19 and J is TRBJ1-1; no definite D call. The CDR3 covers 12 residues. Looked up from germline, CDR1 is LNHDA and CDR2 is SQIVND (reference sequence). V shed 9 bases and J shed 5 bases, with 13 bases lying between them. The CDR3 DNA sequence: TGTGCCAGCGGCCTGATAGATACTGAAGCTTTCTTT. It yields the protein CASGLIDTEAFF.

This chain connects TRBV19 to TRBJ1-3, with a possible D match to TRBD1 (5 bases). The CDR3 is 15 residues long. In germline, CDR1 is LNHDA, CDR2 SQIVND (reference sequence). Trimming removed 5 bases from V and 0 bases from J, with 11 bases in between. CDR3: CASSQTASSGNTIYF. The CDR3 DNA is TGTGCCAGTAGTCAGACAGCGAGCTCTGGAAACACCATATATTTT.

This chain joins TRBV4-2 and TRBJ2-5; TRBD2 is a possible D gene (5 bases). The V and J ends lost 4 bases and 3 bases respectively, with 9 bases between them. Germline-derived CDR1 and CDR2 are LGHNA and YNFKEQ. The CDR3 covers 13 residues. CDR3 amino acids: CASSPGIEETQYF. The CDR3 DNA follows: TGTGCCAGCAGCCCGGGAATAGAAGAGACCCAGTACTTC.

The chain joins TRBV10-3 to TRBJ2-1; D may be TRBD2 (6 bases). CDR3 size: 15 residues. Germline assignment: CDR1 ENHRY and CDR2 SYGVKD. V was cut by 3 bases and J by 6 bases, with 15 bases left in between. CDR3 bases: TGTGCCATCAGTGATCGGGAGAGTGGGACCAATGAGCAGTTCTTC. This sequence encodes CAISDRESGTNEQFF.

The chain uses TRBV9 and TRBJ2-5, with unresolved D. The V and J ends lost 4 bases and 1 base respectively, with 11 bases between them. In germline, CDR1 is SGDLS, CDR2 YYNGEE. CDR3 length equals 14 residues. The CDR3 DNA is TGTGCCAGCAGCCCCCATTCCCTCCAAGAGACCCAGTACTTC. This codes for CASSPHSLQETQYF.

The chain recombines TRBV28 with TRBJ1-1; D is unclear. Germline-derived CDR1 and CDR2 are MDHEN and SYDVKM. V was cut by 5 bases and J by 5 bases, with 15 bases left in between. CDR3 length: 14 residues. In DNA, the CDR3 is TGTGCCAGCAGTCTAACAGATCTAGGGACTGAAGCTTTCTTT. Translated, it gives CASSLTDLGTEAFF.

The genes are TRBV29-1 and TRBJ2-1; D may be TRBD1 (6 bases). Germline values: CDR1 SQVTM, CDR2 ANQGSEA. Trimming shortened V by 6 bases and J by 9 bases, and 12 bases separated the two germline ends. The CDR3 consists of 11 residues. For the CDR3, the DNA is TGCAGCGTAATACAGGGCGGTGAGCAGTTCTTC. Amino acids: CSVIQGGEQFF.

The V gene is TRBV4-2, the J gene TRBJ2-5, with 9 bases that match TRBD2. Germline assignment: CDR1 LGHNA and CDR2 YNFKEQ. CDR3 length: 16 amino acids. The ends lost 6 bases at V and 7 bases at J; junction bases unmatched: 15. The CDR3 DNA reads TGTGCCAGCAGAGATGGGGCTAGCGGAGCGGGGGGGACCCAGTACTTC. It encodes CASRDGASGAGGTQYF.

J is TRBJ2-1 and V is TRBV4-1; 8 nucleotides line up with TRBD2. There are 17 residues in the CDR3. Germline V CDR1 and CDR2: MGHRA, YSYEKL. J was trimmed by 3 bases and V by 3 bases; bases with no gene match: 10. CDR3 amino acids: CASSQGRGGRYYNEQFF. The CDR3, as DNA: TGCGCCAGCAGCCAGGGGAGAGGCGGGAGGTACTACAATGAGCAGTTCTTC.

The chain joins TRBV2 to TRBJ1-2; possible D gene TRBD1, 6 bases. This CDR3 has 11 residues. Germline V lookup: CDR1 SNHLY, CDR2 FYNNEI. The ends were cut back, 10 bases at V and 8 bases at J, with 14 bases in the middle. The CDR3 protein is CANTGWEGYTF. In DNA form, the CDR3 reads TGTGCCAATACAGGGTGGGAAGGCTACACCTTC.

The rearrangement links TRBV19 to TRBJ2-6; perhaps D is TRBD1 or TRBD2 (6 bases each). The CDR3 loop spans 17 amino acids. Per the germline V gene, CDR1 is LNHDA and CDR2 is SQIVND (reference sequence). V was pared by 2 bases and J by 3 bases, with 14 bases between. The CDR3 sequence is CASSITGGGGGANVLTF. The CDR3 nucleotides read TGTGCCAGTAGTATAACTGGAGGGGGAGGTGGGGCCAACGTCCTGACTTTC.

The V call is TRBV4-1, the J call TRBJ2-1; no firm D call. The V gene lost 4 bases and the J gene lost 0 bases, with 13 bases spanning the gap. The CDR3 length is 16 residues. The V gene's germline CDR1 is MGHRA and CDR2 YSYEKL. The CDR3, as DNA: TGCGCCAGCAGCCTCACTTGGCAGAGCTCCTACAATGAGCAGTTCTTC. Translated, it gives CASSLTWQSSYNEQFF.

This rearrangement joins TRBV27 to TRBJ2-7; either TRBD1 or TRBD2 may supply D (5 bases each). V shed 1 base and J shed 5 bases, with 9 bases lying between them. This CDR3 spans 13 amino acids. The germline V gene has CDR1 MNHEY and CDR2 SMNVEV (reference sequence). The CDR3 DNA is TGTGCCAGCAGTTTATTCCGGGGCCACGAGCAGTACTTC. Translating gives CASSLFRGHEQYF.

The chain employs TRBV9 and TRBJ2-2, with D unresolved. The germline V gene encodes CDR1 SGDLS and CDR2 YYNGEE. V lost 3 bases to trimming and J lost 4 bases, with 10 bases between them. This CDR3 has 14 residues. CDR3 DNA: TGTGCCAGCAGCGGTAGTGTGTCCACCGGGGAGCTGTTTTTT. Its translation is CASSGSVSTGELFF.

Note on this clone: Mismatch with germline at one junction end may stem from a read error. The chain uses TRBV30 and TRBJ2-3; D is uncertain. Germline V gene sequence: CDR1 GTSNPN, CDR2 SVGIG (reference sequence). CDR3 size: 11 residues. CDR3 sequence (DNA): TGTGCCTGGAGTGTCACAAATACGCAGTATTTT. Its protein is CAWSVTNTQYF.

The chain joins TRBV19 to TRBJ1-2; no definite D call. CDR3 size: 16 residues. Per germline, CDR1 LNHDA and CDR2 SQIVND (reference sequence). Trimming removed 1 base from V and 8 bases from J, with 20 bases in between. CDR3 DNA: TGTGCCAGTAGTATAGTAGGCCAGGCGGTTCGACAAGGCTACACCTTC. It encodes CASSIVGQAVRQGYTF. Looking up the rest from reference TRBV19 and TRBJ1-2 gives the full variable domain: DGGITQSPKYLFRKEGQNVTLSCEQNLNHDAMYWYRQDPGQGLRLIYYSQIVNDFQKGDIAEGYSVSREKKESFPLTVTSAQKNPTAFYLCASSIVGQAVRQGYTFGSGTRLTVV.

For the CDR3, the DNA is TGTGCCAGCAGGGTACTAGCGGGGAGCACAGATACGCAGTATTTT. Its translation: CASRVLAGSTDTQYF. This sequence joins TRBV11-3 and TRBJ2-3; 10 bases align to TRBD2. The V gene's germline CDR1 is SGHNT and CDR2 YENEEA. This CDR3 contains 15 residues. V lost 6 bases, J lost 0 bases, and 3 bases stayed unmatched.

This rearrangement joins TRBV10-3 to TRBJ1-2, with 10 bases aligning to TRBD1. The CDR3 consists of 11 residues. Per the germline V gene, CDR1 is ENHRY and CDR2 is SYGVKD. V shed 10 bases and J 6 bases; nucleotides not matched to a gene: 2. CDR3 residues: CASGTGDGYTF. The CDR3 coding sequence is TGTGCCAGCGGGACAGGGGATGGCTACACCTTC.